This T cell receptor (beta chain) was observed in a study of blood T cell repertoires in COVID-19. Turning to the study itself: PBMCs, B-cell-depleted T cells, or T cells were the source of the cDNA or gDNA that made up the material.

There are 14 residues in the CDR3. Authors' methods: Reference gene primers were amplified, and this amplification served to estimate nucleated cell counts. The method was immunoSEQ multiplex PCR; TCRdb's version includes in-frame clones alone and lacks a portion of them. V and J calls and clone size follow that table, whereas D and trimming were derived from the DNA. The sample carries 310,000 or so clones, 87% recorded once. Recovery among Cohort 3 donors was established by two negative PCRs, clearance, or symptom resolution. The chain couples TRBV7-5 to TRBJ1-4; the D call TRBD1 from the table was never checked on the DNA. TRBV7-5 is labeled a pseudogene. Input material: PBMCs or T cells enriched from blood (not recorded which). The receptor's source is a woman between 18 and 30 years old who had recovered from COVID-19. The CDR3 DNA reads TGTGTCAGAAGCGATAGGGGCTATGGCACAAAAGTGTTTTTT. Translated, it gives CVRSDRGYGTKVFF.